The clone carrying this T cell receptor beta chain occurred a few times. This CDR3 is built from 18 residues. From germline, CDR1 is LGHNA and CDR2 YSLEER. J lost 0 bases, V lost 0 bases, and 3 bases had no gene match. This specimen belongs to a study of blood T cells in healthy people across ages. Next came a second PCR, run for about 7 to 12 cycles, which used a sample-barcoded 5' primer along with a J-beta primer mix. MiXCR was run by TCRdb on the 5' RACE reads, yielding one entry per CDR3 protein. In the table there are fewer than 650,000 distinct CDR3 sequences, over 25% of which are singletons. This sample was also put to use in a study of T cells of mothers and their children. That source reports: All donors were healthy and Caucasian; they were a few mothers and their six children.

Sequencing was carried out using blood. The V gene is TRBV4-3, the J gene TRBJ2-6; TRBD1 aligns across 9 bases. The TCR originated in a boy between 2 and 10 years old in good health. In nucleotides, the CDR3 is TGCGCCAGCAGCCAAGATGGACAGGGGTACTCTGGGGCCAACGTCCTGACTTTC. Its translation is CASSQDGQGYSGANVLTF.